The 8 T cell receptor beta chains listed next were all sequenced from one sample in a study of post-analysis software for immune sequencing data. Regarding the study as a whole: Compared with controls, patients had more of 4 to 6 TRBV segments, including TRBV5-6, TRBV5-1 and TRBV20-1.

No cognate antigen is known for these TCRs. Every TCR beta cDNA library bore unique molecular identifiers. Using its own MiXCR run on the PCR reads, TCRdb lists one record per CDR3 protein. The sample records about 460,000 distinct CDR3 sequences, roughly 45% being singletons. Sequencing used blood. These receptors were collected from a girl between 10 and 17 years old with multiple sclerosis.

The chain joins TRBV20-1 to TRBJ1-1; no definite D call. The CDR3 runs to 11 residues. Germline V CDR1 and CDR2: DFQATT, SNEGSKA (reference sequence). Trimming removed 0 bases from V and 11 bases from J, with 10 bases in between. CDR3 sequence reads: CSARDEGEAFF. The DNA of the CDR3 is TGCAGTGCTAGAGATGAGGGAGAGGCTTTCTTT.

This clonotype was picked up a small number of times. The chain links TRBV29-1 to TRBJ1-2; D remains unclear. Germline V gene lookup returns CDR1 SQVTM and CDR2 ANQGSEA. There are 14 residues in the CDR3. Trimming left V 4 bases short and J 2 bases short, with 14 bases between. The CDR3 protein is CSVAVGQVNYGYTF. DNA for the CDR3: TGCAGCGTTGCGGTGGGCCAGGTCAACTATGGCTACACCTTC.

DNA for the CDR3: TGCAGCGCCCCGACAGGGAGTGACACTGAAGCTTTCTTT. Translating gives CSAPTGSDTEAFF. This rearrangement joins TRBV29-1 to TRBJ1-1; 7 nucleotides line up with TRBD1. The germline V gene has CDR1 SQVTM and CDR2 ANQGSEA. The CDR3 has 13 residues. V gave up 7 bases and J gave up 3 bases; unmatched junction bases: 8.

This clonotype was observed a few times. The rearrangement joins TRBV20-1 to TRBJ2-5, with a possible D match to TRBD1 (5 bases). The CDR3 is 12 amino acids. Germline CDR1 is DFQATT and CDR2 is SNEGSKA (reference sequence). With 5 bases removed from V and 6 bases from J, the gap between germline ends came to 13 bases. This CDR3 is CSAQGVMKTQYF. The CDR3 coding sequence is TGCAGTGCTCAGGGCGTCATGAAGACCCAGTACTTC.

This clonotype has a single count. One junction end does not reproduce the germline sequence, and a read error may be involved. The rearrangement uses TRBV20-1 and TRBJ2-7; D may correspond to TRBD1 or TRBD2 (5 bases each). The CDR3 runs to 12 residues. Germline CDR1 reads DFQATT; CDR2 reads SNEGSKA (reference sequence). The CDR3 is CRVRDASYERYF. DNA for the CDR3: TGCAGGGTCCGGGACGCCTCCTACGAGCGGTACTTC.

The chain recombines TRBV11-2 with TRBJ2-2; 7 nucleotides match TRBD2. Germline CDR1 reads SGHAT; CDR2 reads FQNNGV. The CDR3 extends over 14 amino acids. V shed 3 bases, J shed 3 bases, and the junction held 1 base outside the gene matches. Here the CDR3 DNA reads TGTGCCAGCAGCTTTACTAGCGACACCGGGGAGCTGTTTTTT. As protein: CASSFTSDTGELFF.

This clonotype turned up a few times. The rearrangement joins TRBV9 to TRBJ2-5; 11 bases agree with TRBD2. CDR1 and CDR2 (germline): SGDLS, YYNGEE. The CDR3 has 15 amino acids. Trimming removed 0 bases from V and 6 bases from J; junction bases left unmatched: 4. The DNA of the CDR3 is TGTGCCAGCAGCGTAGGACTAGCGGGGCAAAAGACCCAGTACTTC. This encodes CASSVGLAGQKTQYF.

In this sample, this clonotype turned up a few times. The V and J genes are TRBV29-1 and TRBJ2-3, with 10 positions matching TRBD1. In germline, CDR1 is SQVTM, CDR2 ANQGSEA. After removal of 6 bases from V and 2 bases from J, the junction contained 5 bases not matched to a gene. There are 14 residues in the CDR3. Here the CDR3 DNA reads TGCAGCGTGTGGGACAGGGGTCTCACAGATACGCAGTATTTT. It encodes CSVWDRGLTDTQYF.